The present T cell receptor beta chain was sequenced within a study of blood T cells in healthy people across ages. There are a few counts of this clonotype. There are 15 residues in the CDR3. Trimming took 4 bases from V and 5 from J; bases not matched to a gene: 5. Germline CDR1 reads LGHNA; CDR2 reads YSLEER. With a J-beta primer mix and a sample-barcoded 5' primer, a second PCR ran 7 to 11 cycles. TCRdb used MiXCR to reprocess the 5' RACE reads, holding one entry per CDR3 protein. The sample lists hundreds of thousands of distinct CDR3 sequences; around three fifths were seen once. The chain combines TRBV4-3 with TRBJ2-7; the match to TRBD2 covers 13 bases. Sequencing input: blood. The TCR comes from a man aged 35 to 55 in good health. The DNA of the CDR3 is TGCGCCAGCAGCCTACTAGCGGGAGGGCCCCACGAGCAGTACTTC. This sequence encodes CASSLLAGGPHEQYF.